This TCR beta chain was observed in a study of CD8 T cells in ankylosing spondylitis (dated by TCRdb to about 2017). As for the study more broadly: T cell receptor beta repertoires were profiled in healthy donors and ankylosing spondylitis patients so that disease-linked TCR variants could be found. Peripheral blood was sampled, and synovial fluid was also collected from ankylosing spondylitis patients. The full study cohort comprised around 23 ankylosing spondylitis patients and 110 or so healthy donors. What the research found in general, with its limitations: A CD8+ phenotype was shown by the disease-linked clones, which were found at relatively low frequencies in peripheral blood. Blood from ankylosing spondylitis patients appeared to be characterized by a TCR beta motif made up of several highly homologous amino acid variants. According to the report, matched synovial fluid samples from ankylosing spondylitis patients were significantly enriched for the disease-linked clones. Some of the motif variants had been reported before in the synovial fluid and blood of reactive arthritis patients, a finding that suggests common disease-initiation mechanisms.

Trimming leaves V shorter by 5 bases and J shorter by 1 base, with the junction holding 9 bases beyond the gene matches. Sequences SGHTA (CDR1) and FQGNSA (CDR2) are obtained from the germline V gene. The CDR3 covers 16 residues, taking in both the cysteine and the phenylalanine. Solely the CDR3 DNA is kept, with 48 bases framed from the first base. This clonotype was found a few times. Its antigen is not yet known. No much larger clonotype is one base removed from it; base qualities were not supplied. Sequencing instrument: Illumina HiSeq 2500. Quantitative 5'-RACE with molecular barcodes was used to prepare TCR beta libraries. The paper's processing steps were these. A new computational method, built on a probabilistic model of VDJ rearrangement, was used to identify disease-linked TCR variants. TCRdb redid the processing of the public reads, applying fastp at Q25 and MiXCR, and retained in-frame beta chains. Duplicate CDR3 protein sequences are folded into a single record with the most common DNA and genes. The V and J calls and clone size are TCRdb's, not the authors'. For this sample the table gives about 310,000 distinct CDR3 sequences, of which roughly 20% were detected only once. The ten largest clones add up to 3.5% of the sample.

Sequencing input: blood, either unsorted or a sorted T cell fraction (not recorded which). The chain joins TRBV7-2 to TRBJ2-3; the central 7 bases match TRBD1. The sequence came from a female donor with ankylosing spondylitis or in good health (not recorded which). The sequenced DNA is TGTGCCAGCAGCCGTCCGCGACAGGGCGGCACAGATACGCAGTATTTT. This gives the protein CASSRPRQGGTDTQYF.